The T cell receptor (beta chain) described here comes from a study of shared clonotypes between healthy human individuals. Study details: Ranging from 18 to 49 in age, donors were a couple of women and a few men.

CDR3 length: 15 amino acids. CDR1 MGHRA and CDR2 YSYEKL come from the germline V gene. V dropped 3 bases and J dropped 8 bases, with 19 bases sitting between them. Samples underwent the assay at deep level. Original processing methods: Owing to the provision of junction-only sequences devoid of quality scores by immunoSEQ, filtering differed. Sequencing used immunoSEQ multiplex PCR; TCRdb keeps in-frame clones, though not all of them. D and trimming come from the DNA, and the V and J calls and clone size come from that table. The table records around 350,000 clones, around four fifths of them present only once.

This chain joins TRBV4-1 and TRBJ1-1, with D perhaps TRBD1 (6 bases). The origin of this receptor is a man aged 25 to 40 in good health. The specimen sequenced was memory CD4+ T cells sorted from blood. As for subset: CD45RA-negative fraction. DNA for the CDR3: TGCGCCAGCAGCCAGCTTTTGAACAGGGAATCAGAAGCTTTCTTT. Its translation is CASSQLLNRESEAFF.